The rows below give T cell receptor beta chains drawn from one sample of a study of blood T cell repertoires in COVID-19. The repertoire was sequenced with immunoSEQ multiplex PCR; TCRdb's copy has only in-frame clones and lacks some. This sample has about 230,000 clones, with roughly 80% found just once. The sequencing input was peripheral blood. The receptors come from a woman older than 75 with acute or convalescent COVID-19. CDR3s include the opening cysteine and the closing phenylalanine or tryptophan. The order of the fields is clone size, V gene, D gene, J gene, CDR3 protein, CDR3 DNA. D genes are given only for firm matches. Rows may omit the clone size; those that give it use once, few, many or a size class.

>few|TRBV7-2|.|TRBJ2-1
CASSYSGGSYNEQFF
TGTGCCAGCAGCTATAGCGGTGGGTCCTACAATGAGCAGTTCTTC
>.|TRBV11-1|TRBD1|TRBJ1-1
CASSLGTGRNHEAFF
TGTGCCAGCAGCTTAGGGACAGGGAGGAATCATGAAGCTTTCTTT
>.|TRBV7-9|.|TRBJ1-4
CASSLGGSGNEKLFF
TGTGCCAGCAGCCTCGGGGGAAGCGGTAACGAAAAACTGTTTTTT
>.|TRBV6-1|.|TRBJ1-2
CASSEARQSNYGYTF
TGTGCCAGCAGTGAAGCGCGGCAGTCTAACTATGGCTACACCTTC
>.|TRBV11-1|TRBD1|TRBJ2-3
CASSLGTGMVTQYF
TGTGCCAGCAGCTTAGGGACAGGGATGGTTACGCAGTATTTT
>once|TRBV10-3|TRBD1|TRBJ2-7
CAISYRGSYEQYF
TGTGCCATCAGCTACAGGGGGTCCTACGAGCAGTACTTC
>.|TRBV2|.|TRBJ2-1
CASSERLGEQFF
TGTGCCAGCAGTGAGAGGTTGGGTGAGCAGTTCTTC
>.|TRBV28|.|TRBJ1-5
CASSLKVYSQPQHF
TGTGCCAGCAGTTTGAAGGTATACAGTCAGCCCCAGCATTTT
>.|TRBV11-3|TRBD1|TRBJ2-7
CASSLAPLDRGVCYEQYF
TGTGCCAGCAGCTTAGCCCCCCTGGACAGGGGAGTATGTTACGAGCAGTACTTC
>.|TRBV28|.|TRBJ2-7
CASRRGGEQYF
TGTGCCAGCAGACGAGGAGGCGAGCAGTACTTC
>.|TRBV10-1|.|TRBJ2-5
CASSGVGEWETQYF
TGCGCCAGCAGTGGGGTCGGGGAGTGGGAGACCCAGTACTTC
>.|TRBV4-2|TRBD2|TRBJ2-7
CASSQETGGSSYEQYF
TGTGCCAGCAGCCAAGAAACCGGGGGGAGCTCCTACGAGCAGTACTTC
>few|TRBV4-2|TRBD2|TRBJ2-1
CASSLGLAGGPYNEQFF
TGTGCCAGCAGCCTGGGACTAGCGGGGGGACCCTACAATGAGCAGTTCTTC
>.|TRBV7-2|.|TRBJ2-7
CASSLWTASSYEQYF
TGTGCCAGCAGCTTATGGACAGCCAGCTCCTACGAGCAGTACTTC
>.|TRBV5-1|.|TRBJ1-4
CASSLSGDEEKLFF
TGCGCCAGCAGCTTGTCAGGGGACGAAGAAAAACTGTTTTTT
>.|TRBV3-1/TRBV3-2|.|TRBJ1-6
CASSPGQRNSPLHF
TGTGCCAGCAGCCCCGGACAGCGAAATTCACCCCTCCACTTT
>.|TRBV4-1|.|TRBJ1-2
CASSQDVNRADYGYTF
TGCGCCAGCAGCCAAGATGTTAACAGGGCGGACTATGGCTACACCTTC